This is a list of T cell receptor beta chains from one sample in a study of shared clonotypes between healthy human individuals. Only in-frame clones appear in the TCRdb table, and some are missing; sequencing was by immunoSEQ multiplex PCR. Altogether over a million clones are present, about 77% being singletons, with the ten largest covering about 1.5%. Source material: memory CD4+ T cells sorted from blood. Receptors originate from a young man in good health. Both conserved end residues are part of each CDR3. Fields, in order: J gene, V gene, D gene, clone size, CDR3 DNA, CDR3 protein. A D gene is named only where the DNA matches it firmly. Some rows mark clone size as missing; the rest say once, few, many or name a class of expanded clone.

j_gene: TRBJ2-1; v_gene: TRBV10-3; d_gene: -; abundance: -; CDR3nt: TGTGCCATCACAAAAGGGGCTGGGGGGAACTCCTACAATGAGCAGTTCTTC; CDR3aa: CAITKGAGGNSYNEQFF
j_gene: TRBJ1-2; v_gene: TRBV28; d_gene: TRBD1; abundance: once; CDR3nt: TGTGCCAGCAGTTTCCAGGACAGGGTCTATGGCTACACCTTC; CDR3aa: CASSFQDRVYGYTF
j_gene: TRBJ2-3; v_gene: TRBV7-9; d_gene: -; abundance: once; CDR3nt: TGTGCCAGCAGCTCCACCTTAGATACGCAGTATTTT; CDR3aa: CASSSTLDTQYF
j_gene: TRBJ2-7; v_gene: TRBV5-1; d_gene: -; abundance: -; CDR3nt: TGCGCCAGCAGCTTGTCCGCTAGTTACGAGCAGTACTTC; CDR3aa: CASSLSASYEQYF
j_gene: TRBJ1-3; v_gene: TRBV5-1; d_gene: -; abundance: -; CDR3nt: TGCGCCAGCAGTGAGGGCCCTGGAAACACCATATATTTT; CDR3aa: CASSEGPGNTIYF
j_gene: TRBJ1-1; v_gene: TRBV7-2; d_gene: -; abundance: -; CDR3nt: TGTGCCAGCAGCTTACGACAGCACACTGAAGCTTTCTTT; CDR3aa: CASSLRQHTEAFF
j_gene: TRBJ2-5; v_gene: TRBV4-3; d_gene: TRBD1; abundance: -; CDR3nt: TGCGCCAGCAGCCCCGGACAGGGGAGGAGAGAGACCCAGTACTTC; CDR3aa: CASSPGQGRRETQYF
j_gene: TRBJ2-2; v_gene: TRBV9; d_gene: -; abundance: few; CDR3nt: TGTGCCAGCAGCGTAGGAAGGGACCGGGGAAGAGAGCTGTTTTTT; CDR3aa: CASSVGRDRGRELFF
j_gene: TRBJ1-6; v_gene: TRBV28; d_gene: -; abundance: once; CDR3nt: TGTGCCAGCAGAGCGAGTATCTCACCCCTCCACTTT; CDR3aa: CASRASISPLHF
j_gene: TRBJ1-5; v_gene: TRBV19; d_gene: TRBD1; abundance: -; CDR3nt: TGTGCCAGTAGATCGACAGGGGACAATCAGCCCCAGCATTTT; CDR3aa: CASRSTGDNQPQHF
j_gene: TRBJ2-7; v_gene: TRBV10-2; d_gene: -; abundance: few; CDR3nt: TGCGCCAGCAGCGAACAATACGAGCAGTACTTC; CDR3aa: CASSEQYEQYF
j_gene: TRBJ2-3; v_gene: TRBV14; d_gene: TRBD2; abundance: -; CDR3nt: TGTGCCAGCAGCCAAATCTCGGCGGGAGTCACAGATACGCAGTATTTT; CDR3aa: CASSQISAGVTDTQYF
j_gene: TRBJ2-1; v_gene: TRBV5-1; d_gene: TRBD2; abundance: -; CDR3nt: TGCGCCAGCAGTTTGTTAGCGGGACCCTACAATGAGCAGTTCTTC; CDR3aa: CASSLLAGPYNEQFF
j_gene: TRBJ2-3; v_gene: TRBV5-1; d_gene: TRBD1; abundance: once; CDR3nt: TGCGCCAGCAGCTCCGGACAGGGGAAATATGATACGCAGTATTTT; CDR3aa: CASSSGQGKYDTQYF
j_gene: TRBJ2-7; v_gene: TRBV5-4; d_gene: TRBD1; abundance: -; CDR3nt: TGTGCCAGCAGCTTTGACAGGGGGGGAACCTACGAGCAGTACTTC; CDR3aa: CASSFDRGGTYEQYF
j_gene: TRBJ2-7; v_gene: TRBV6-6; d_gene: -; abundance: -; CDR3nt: TGTGCCAGCACCAGTCCAGGGTACGAGCAGTACTTC; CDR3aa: CASTSPGYEQYF
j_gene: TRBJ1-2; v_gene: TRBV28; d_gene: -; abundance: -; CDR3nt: TGTGCCAGCAGTTTACTAATAGCTAACTATGGCTACACCTTC; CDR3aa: CASSLLIANYGYTF
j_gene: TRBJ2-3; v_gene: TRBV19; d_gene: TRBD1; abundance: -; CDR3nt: TGTGCCAGTAGACGGGACAGGAGCACAGATACGCAGTATTTT; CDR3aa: CASRRDRSTDTQYF
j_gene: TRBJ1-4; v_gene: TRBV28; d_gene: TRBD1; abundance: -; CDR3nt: TGTGCCAGCAGCCCCCTGAAGGGGACAGGGGATGAAAAACTGTTTTTT; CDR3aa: CASSPLKGTGDEKLFF
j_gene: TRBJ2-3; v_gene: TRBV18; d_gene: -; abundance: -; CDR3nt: TGTGCCAGCTCACCAACCGGCACAGATACGCAGTATTTT; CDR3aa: CASSPTGTDTQYF